The rows below give T cell receptor beta chains drawn from one sample of a study of monozygotic twins with inflammatory bowel disease. Reanalyzing the 5' RACE reads, TCRdb keeps one entry per CDR3 protein, without DNA. The sample has about 210,000 distinct CDR3 sequences. Input material: blood. These receptors were collected from a human donor with ulcerative colitis or Crohn's disease, or a healthy co-twin of an affected twin (not recorded which). Each CDR3 is given with its conserved first and last residue.

CDR3aa	v_gene	j_gene
CASSLSSGQGDSPLHF	TRBV5-1	TRBJ1-6
CASRQQGYSGYTF	TRBV6-5	TRBJ1-2
CSAGQGPNYGYTF	TRBV29-1	TRBJ1-2
CASSYSGTGETQYF	TRBV6-5	TRBJ2-5
CASSFLAAWRGYTF	TRBV5-6	TRBJ1-2
CASSPLGNTEAFF	TRBV12-3/TRBV12-4	TRBJ1-1
CASSAGFSGNTIYF	TRBV11-2	TRBJ1-3
CATSSENSYEQYF	TRBV15	TRBJ2-7
CASRTDPGEQFF	TRBV19	TRBJ2-1
CASSQGGLAGTYEQFF	TRBV5-4	TRBJ2-1
CASGEGTAPGLAKDEQYF	TRBV12-3/TRBV12-4	TRBJ2-7
CASGLVAGRFSYEQYF	TRBV12-5	TRBJ2-7
CASSLEQGAYNEQFF	TRBV11-3	TRBJ2-1
CSARQTSGGRETQYF	TRBV20-1	TRBJ2-5
CSVEVTRGAREKLFF	TRBV29-1	TRBJ1-4
CSAQMASSSYNEQFF	TRBV20-1	TRBJ2-1
CASKSGNTGELFF	TRBV6-5	TRBJ2-2
CASSLSRDSYNEQFF	TRBV7-2	TRBJ2-1